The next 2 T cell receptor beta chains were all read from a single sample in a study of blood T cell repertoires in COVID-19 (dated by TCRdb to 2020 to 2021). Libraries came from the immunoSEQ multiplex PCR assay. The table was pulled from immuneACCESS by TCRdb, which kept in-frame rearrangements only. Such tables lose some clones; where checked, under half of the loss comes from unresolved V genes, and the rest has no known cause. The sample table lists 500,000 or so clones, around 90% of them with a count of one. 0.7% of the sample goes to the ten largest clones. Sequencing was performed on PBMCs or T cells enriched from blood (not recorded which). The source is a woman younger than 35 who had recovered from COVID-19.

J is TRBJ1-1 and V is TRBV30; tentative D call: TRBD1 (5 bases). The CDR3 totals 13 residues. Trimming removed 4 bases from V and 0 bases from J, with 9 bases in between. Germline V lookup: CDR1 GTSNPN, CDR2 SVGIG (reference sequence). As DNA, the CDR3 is TGTGCCTGGAAGGGGAACATGAACACTGAAGCTTTCTTT. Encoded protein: CAWKGNMNTEAFF. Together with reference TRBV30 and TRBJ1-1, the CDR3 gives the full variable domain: SQTIHQWPATLVQPVGSPLSLECTVEGTSNPNLYWYRQAAGRGLQLLFYSVGIGQISSEVPQNLSASRPQDRQFILSSKKLLLSDSGFYLCAWKGNMNTEAFFGQGTRLTVV.

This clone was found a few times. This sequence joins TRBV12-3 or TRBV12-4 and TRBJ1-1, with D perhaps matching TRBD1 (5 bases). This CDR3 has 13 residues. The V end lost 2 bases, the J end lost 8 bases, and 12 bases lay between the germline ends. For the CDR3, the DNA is TGTGCCAGCAGTTTAAGTTCGGGGGTAGAAGCTTTCTTT. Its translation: CASSLSSGVEAFF.